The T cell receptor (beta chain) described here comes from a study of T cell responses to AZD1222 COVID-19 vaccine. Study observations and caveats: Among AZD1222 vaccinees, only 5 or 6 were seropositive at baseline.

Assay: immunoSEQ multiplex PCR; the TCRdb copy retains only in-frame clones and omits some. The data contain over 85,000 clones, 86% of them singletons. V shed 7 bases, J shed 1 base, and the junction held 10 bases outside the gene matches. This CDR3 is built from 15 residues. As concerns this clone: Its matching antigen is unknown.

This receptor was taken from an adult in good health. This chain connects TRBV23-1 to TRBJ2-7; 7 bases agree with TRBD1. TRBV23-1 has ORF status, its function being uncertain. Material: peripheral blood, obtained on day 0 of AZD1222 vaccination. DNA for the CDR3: TGCGCCAGCAACTACTTGGACAGGAGGTCCTACGAGCAGTACTTC. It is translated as CASNYLDRRSYEQYF.